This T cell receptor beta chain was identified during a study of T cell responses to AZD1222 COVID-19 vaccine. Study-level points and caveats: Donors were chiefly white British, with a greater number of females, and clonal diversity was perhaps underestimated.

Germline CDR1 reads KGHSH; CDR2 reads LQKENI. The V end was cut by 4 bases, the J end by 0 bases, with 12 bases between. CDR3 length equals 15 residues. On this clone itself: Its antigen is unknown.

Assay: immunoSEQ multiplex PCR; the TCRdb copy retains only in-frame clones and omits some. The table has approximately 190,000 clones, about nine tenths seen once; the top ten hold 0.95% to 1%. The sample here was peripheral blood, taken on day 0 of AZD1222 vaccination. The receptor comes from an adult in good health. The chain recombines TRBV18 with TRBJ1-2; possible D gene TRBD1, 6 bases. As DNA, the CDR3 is TGTGCCAGCTCACTCGCACAGGGTCCTAACTATGGCTACACCTTC. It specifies CASSLAQGPNYGYTF.